A single sample gave rise to the 31 T cell receptor beta chains below, sequenced in a study of human T cells and chemical hapten exposure. MiXCR, run by TCRdb on the RACE reads, gives a single entry per CDR3 protein. The table has roughly 180,000 distinct CDR3 sequences, approximately 20% seen once; the top ten hold approximately 6.7%. Time point of the sample: patch test 1, 2 weeks after DPC sensitization. Indicated treatment: therapeutic diphenylcyclopropenone sensitization with weekly scalp DPC. The sequencing used whole blood, collected in connection with sensitization to the hapten diphenylcyclopropenone (DPC). All receptors come from a woman between 50 and 59 years old with alopecia areata. Some clones in this sample may be carry-over from other donors' samples.

This clonotype was detected only a few times. One end of the junction fails to match germline, which may point to a read error. The J gene is TRBJ2-2, the V gene TRBV7-7; D perhaps matches TRBD2 (6 bases). The CDR3 is 13 residues long. From germline, CDR1 is SSHAT and CDR2 FNYEAQ (reference sequence). CDR3 sequence reads: CASSPLATGELFF. DNA of the CDR3: TGTGCTAGCAGTCCACTAGCCACCGGGGAGCTGTTTTTT.

Regarding this clonotype: Mismatch with germline at one junction end may stem from a read error. The chain recombines TRBV18 with TRBJ2-7, with a possible D match to TRBD1 (6 bases). The CDR3 totals 13 residues. Germline V gives CDR1 KGHSH, CDR2 LQKENI. In DNA form, the CDR3 reads TGTGTCAGCTCAACCCGACAGGACCACGAGCAGTACTTC. It translates to CVSSTRQDHEQYF.

This clonotype was counted at least ten times. The J gene is TRBJ1-1, the V gene TRBV5-1, with TRBD1 matching 7 bases. CDR3 length equals 14 residues. The trim removed 1 base at V and 3 bases at J, leaving 3 bases unmatched. Germline V gene lookup returns CDR1 SGHRS and CDR2 YFSETQ. The CDR3 sequence: CASSLPGGDTEAFF. Written as DNA, the CDR3 is TGCGCCAGCAGCTTGCCAGGGGGTGACACTGAAGCTTTCTTT.

This clonotype has just one count. The chain has TRBV10-3 and TRBJ1-5, with 7 nucleotides matching TRBD1. The germline CDR1 and CDR2 sequences are ENHRY and SYGVKD. CDR3 size: 13 residues. V was pared by 8 bases and J by 2 bases, with 3 bases of the junction left unmatched. The DNA for the CDR3 is TGTGCCATCGGACAGGAACGCAATCAGCCCCAGCATTTT. Amino acid sequence: CAIGQERNQPQHF.

The gene calls are TRBV6-6 and TRBJ2-1, with 13 bases matching TRBD2. There are 15 residues in the CDR3. Germline CDR1 reads MNHNY; CDR2 reads SVGAGI (reference sequence). The V segment lost 6 bases and the J segment 12 bases; nucleotides outside the gene matches: 11. CDR3 DNA: TGTGCCAGCAGACTAGCGGGAGGGCCGTCCAATCGGCAGTTCTTC. Its translation is CASRLAGGPSNRQFF.

The genes are TRBV10-3 and TRBJ2-6, with 7 bases matching TRBD1. This CDR3 is 18 amino acids long. From germline, CDR1 is ENHRY and CDR2 SYGVKD. After removal of 2 bases from V and 1 base from J, the junction contained 8 bases not matched to a gene. CDR3 protein: CAISEEDRRPSGANVLTF. The DNA for the CDR3 is TGTGCCATCAGTGAGGAGGACAGGCGACCATCTGGGGCCAACGTCCTGACTTTC.

This clonotype was detected many times. V is TRBV12-3 or TRBV12-4 and J is TRBJ2-2, with no clear D. The CDR3 is 13 amino acids. Trimming shortened V by 6 bases and J by 5 bases, and 10 bases separated the two germline ends. In DNA form, the CDR3 reads TGTGCCAGCAGACGCCAAGAGACCGGGGAGCTGTTTTTT. Amino acids: CASRRQETGELFF.

This clonotype has at least ten counts. Here the CDR3 reads CSARDLEDQGAEQFF. The CDR3 nucleotides read TGCAGTGCTAGAGATTTGGAGGACCAAGGGGCAGAGCAGTTCTTC. V usage is TRBV20-1 and J usage is TRBJ2-1, with D possibly called TRBD1 or TRBD2 (5 bases each). The ends were cut back, 0 bases at V and 10 bases at J, with 19 bases in the middle. The germline CDR1 and CDR2 sequences are DFQATT and SNEGSKA (reference sequence). The CDR3 is 15 residues long.

This clonotype was found a few times. The chain uses TRBV2 and TRBJ2-7, with TRBD1 matching over 10 bases. The germline CDR1 and CDR2 sequences are SNHLY and FYNNEI. Trimming at V came to 4 bases and at J to 2 bases, leaving 5 bases not matched to a gene. This CDR3 contains 15 residues. Here the CDR3 reads CASSARGQGAYEQYF. In DNA, the CDR3 is TGTGCCAGCAGTGCGCGAGGACAGGGGGCCTACGAGCAGTACTTC.

The chain carries TRBV12-3 or TRBV12-4 and TRBJ1-1; D is undetermined. Trimming shortened V by 3 bases and J by 2 bases, and 16 bases separated the two germline ends. This CDR3 contains 16 residues. CDR3 sequence reads: CASSLQENLVNTEAFF. DNA of the CDR3: TGTGCCAGCAGTTTGCAGGAAAACCTAGTTAACACTGAAGCTTTCTTT.

This clonotype showed up just a few times. The chain recombines TRBV6-1 with TRBJ2-2; 12 bases map to TRBD2. Trimming at V came to 5 bases and at J to 6 bases, leaving 1 base not matched to a gene. The CDR3 contains 14 residues. CDR1 is MNHNS, CDR2 SASEGT, per germline. The CDR3 region is CASSSSGRAGELFF. DNA for the CDR3: TGTGCCAGCAGTTCTAGCGGGAGGGCCGGGGAGCTGTTTTTT.

The chain links TRBV25-1 to TRBJ2-5; 9 bases agree with TRBD1. V lost 6 bases, J lost 1 base, and 6 bases stayed unmatched. This CDR3 is built from 15 residues. Germline CDR1 is MGHDK and CDR2 is SYGVNS. CDR3 residues: CASRPTTGGQETQYF. In DNA form, the CDR3 reads TGTGCCAGCAGACCGACGACAGGGGGCCAAGAGACCCAGTACTTC.

The chain has TRBV5-1 and TRBJ2-7; D is unclear. The CDR3 has 13 residues. V was shortened by 9 bases and J by 5 bases, with 18 bases between the two germline ends. The germline V gene has CDR1 SGHRS and CDR2 YFSETQ. The CDR3 DNA follows: TGCGCCACCCCGGACGGCTTTCTCCACGAGCAGTACTTC. This gives the protein CATPDGFLHEQYF.

The sample holds a few counts of this clonotype. The chain joins TRBV29-1 to TRBJ1-2; 8 positions match TRBD1. Germline lookup yields CDR1 SQVTM and CDR2 ANQGSEA. The CDR3 runs to 12 residues. V was clipped by 2 bases and J by 8 bases; unmatched bases: 4. As DNA, the CDR3 is TGCAGCGTTGAATCAGGGGGCGAGGGCTACACCTTC. Translating gives CSVESGGEGYTF.

The chain employs TRBV29-1 and TRBJ2-2; weak D call: TRBD2 (5 bases). The CDR3 is 10 residues long. With 7 bases removed from V and 6 bases from J, the gap between germline ends came to 6 bases. Germline V gives CDR1 SQVTM, CDR2 ANQGSEA. The CDR3 DNA is TGCAGCGCCGGGGCCGGGGAGCTGTTTTTT. The encoded protein is CSAGAGELFF.

The V gene is TRBV18, the J gene TRBJ2-3; D gene unclear. The CDR3 is 12 residues long. The germline V gene encodes CDR1 KGHSH and CDR2 LQKENI. V lost 3 bases to trimming and J lost 5 bases, with 6 bases between them. CDR3: CASSPGVDTQYF. The CDR3 coding sequence is TGTGCCAGCTCACCTGGGGTAGATACGCAGTATTTT. The full variable domain, its missing parts supplied by reference TRBV18 and TRBJ2-3, is NAGVMQNPRHLVRRRGQEARLRCSPMKGHSHVYWYRQLPEEGLKFMVYLQKENIIDESGMPKERFSAEFPKEGPSILRIQQVVRGDSAAYFCASSPGVDTQYFGPGTRLTVL.

The genes are TRBV2 and TRBJ2-5; D gene ambiguous. Trimming stripped 3 bases from V and 5 bases from J, with 10 bases between. Germline V lookup: CDR1 SNHLY, CDR2 FYNNEI. This CDR3 comprises 13 residues. For the CDR3, the DNA is TGTGCCAGCAGTGAGGTGGGGTTCGAGACCCAGTACTTC. Translated: CASSEVGFETQYF.

This clonotype was seen a few times. This chain links TRBV20-1 with TRBJ2-3; 7 bases map to TRBD2. The CDR3 contains 15 residues. V gave up 0 bases and J gave up 4 bases; unmatched junction bases: 7. Germline V gives CDR1 DFQATT, CDR2 SNEGSKA (reference sequence). The CDR3 bases are TGCAGTGCTAGAGATGGGGCGGGAGTCCCAGATACGCAGTATTTT. Translated, it gives CSARDGAGVPDTQYF.

This clonotype was counted a single time. The rearrangement links TRBV21-1 to TRBJ1-2; TRBD1, the table's D call, was not compared with the DNA. TRBV21-1 is designated a pseudogene. CDR3 size: 15 residues. CDR3 in DNA: TGTGCCAGCAGCAAAGGAGGGGGGGTTGGGTTTGGCTACACCTTC. The encoded protein is CASSKGGGVGFGYTF.

About this clonotype: A read error may produce the germline difference seen at one junction end. V is TRBV12-3 or TRBV12-4 and J is TRBJ2-1, with 11 nucleotides matching TRBD2. The CDR3 sequence is 13 residues long. The CDR3 here is CASRPSVAGGPLF. DNA of the CDR3: TGTGCCAGCAGACCATCCGTAGCGGGAGGGCCACTCTTC.

The V and J genes are TRBV7-9 and TRBJ2-1; 7 bases match TRBD1. Germline V gene lookup returns CDR1 SEHNR and CDR2 FQNEAQ (reference sequence). This CDR3 contains 15 residues. Unmatched junction bases numbered 11, after V lost 4 bases and J lost 8 bases. The DNA for the CDR3 is TGTGCCAGCAGCTCACCCGGGACAGCCATTCATGAGCAGTTCTTC. This translates into CASSSPGTAIHEQFF.

V is TRBV6-2 or TRBV6-3 and J is TRBJ2-2; 10 bases line up with TRBD2. The V gene end was trimmed by 5 bases and the J gene end by 5 bases; junction bases not matched to a gene: 8. In germline, CDR1 is MNHEY, CDR2 SVGEGT. CDR3 length: 16 residues. The CDR3 DNA reads as TGTGCCAGCAGTCGAGACCTAGCGGGAGTTACCGGGGAGCTGTTTTTT. Its protein product is CASSRDLAGVTGELFF.

This clonotype was detected only a few times. The chain couples TRBV10-3 to TRBJ1-1; a possible D gene is TRBD1 (6 bases). This CDR3 comprises 14 residues. Trimming removed 0 bases from V and 3 bases from J, with 8 bases in between. The germline V gene has CDR1 ENHRY and CDR2 SYGVKD. CDR3: CAISESKGDTEAFF. The CDR3 nucleotides read TGTGCCATCAGTGAGTCTAAGGGGGACACTGAAGCTTTCTTT.

This chain connects TRBV7-8 to TRBJ2-5; D not certain. This CDR3 spans 15 amino acids. V gave up 1 base and J gave up 1 base, with 10 bases separating them. Germline CDR1 reads SGHVS; CDR2 reads FQNEAQ. Here the CDR3 DNA reads TGTGCCAGCAGCTTAGAGTGGTCTATCCAAGAGACCCAGTACTTC. Protein: CASSLEWSIQETQYF. Supplemented by reference TRBV7-8 and TRBJ2-5, the full variable domain reads GAGVSQSPRYKVAKRGQDVALRCDPISGHVSLFWYQQALGQGPEFLTYFQNEAQLDKSGLPSDRFFAERPEGSVSTLKIQRTQQEDSAVYLCASSLEWSIQETQYFGPGTRLLVL.

The chain uses TRBV5-1 and TRBJ2-2, with 8 bases aligning to TRBD1. V lost 5 bases to trimming and J lost 7 bases; unmatched junction nucleotides: 10. In germline, CDR1 is SGHRS, CDR2 YFSETQ. The CDR3 spans 15 residues. The chain's CDR3 is CASSSRTGLSGELFF. The DNA for the CDR3 is TGCGCCAGCAGTTCCCGGACAGGGCTTAGCGGGGAGCTGTTTTTT.

CDR3 sequence: CASSSTGGLTYNEQFF. As DNA, the CDR3 is TGTGCCAGCAGCTCGACAGGGGGACTCACCTACAATGAGCAGTTCTTC. The chain joins TRBV2 to TRBJ2-1; 9 nucleotides match TRBD1. Germline loops: CDR1 SNHLY, CDR2 FYNNEI. The CDR3 has 16 amino acids. The V segment lost 6 bases and the J segment 2 bases; nucleotides outside the gene matches: 8.

This clonotype was counted between two and nine times. The chain joins TRBV29-1 to TRBJ2-5; TRBD2 matches at 8 bases. The V gene end was trimmed by 2 bases and the J gene end by 4 bases; junction bases not matched to a gene: 3. CDR3 size: 13 residues. Germline CDR1 reads SQVTM; CDR2 reads ANQGSEA. CDR3 sequence (DNA): TGCAGCGTTGAAAATCTAGCGGGAGAGACCCAGTACTTC. Translation: CSVENLAGETQYF.

This clonotype was seen more than once but under ten times. The rearrangement uses TRBV15 and TRBJ2-1; 12 positions match TRBD2. Germline V lookup: CDR1 LNHNV, CDR2 YYDKDF (reference sequence). The trim removed 0 bases at V and 2 bases at J, leaving 2 bases unmatched. This CDR3 comprises 17 residues. In DNA, the CDR3 is TGTGCCACCAGCAGAGACCGACTAGCGGGAGCCTACAATGAGCAGTTCTTC. This sequence encodes CATSRDRLAGAYNEQFF.

This clonotype was seen only a few times. The chain combines TRBV18 with TRBJ2-3, with 7 bases fitting TRBD2. Germline V CDR1 and CDR2: KGHSH, LQKENI. The CDR3 length is 15 residues. Losses at the gene ends were 0 bases for V and 6 bases for J; bases not matched to a gene: 6. CDR3: CASSPPSSGGDTQYF. The CDR3, as DNA: TGTGCCAGCTCACCACCTTCTAGCGGAGGGGATACGCAGTATTTT.

This clonotype was detected a few times. The chain employs TRBV3-1 and TRBJ2-1; 7 nucleotides align to TRBD2. The CDR3 covers 14 residues. The J segment lost 5 bases and the V segment lost 8 bases, leaving 9 bases of the junction unmatched. Germline CDR1 LGHDT, CDR2 YNNKEL (reference sequence). The CDR3 nucleotides read TGTGCCAGCGAAGAAGCGGGAATTCACAATGAGCAGTTCTTC. Protein sequence: CASEEAGIHNEQFF.

The V gene is TRBV5-1, the J gene TRBJ2-5; D gene unclear. Per germline, CDR1 SGHRS and CDR2 YFSETQ. Trimming removed 3 bases at V and 2 bases at J, with 5 bases between. The CDR3 length is 12 residues. The CDR3 is CASSWQQETQYF. Here the CDR3 DNA reads TGCGCCAGCAGCTGGCAGCAAGAGACCCAGTACTTC. Full variable domain (rest looked up from reference TRBV5-1 and TRBJ2-5): KAGVTQTPRYLIKTRGQQVTLSCSPISGHRSVSWYQQTPGQGLQFLFEYFSETQRNKGNFPGRFSGRQFSNSRSEMNVSTLELGDSALYLCASSWQQETQYFGPGTRLLVL.